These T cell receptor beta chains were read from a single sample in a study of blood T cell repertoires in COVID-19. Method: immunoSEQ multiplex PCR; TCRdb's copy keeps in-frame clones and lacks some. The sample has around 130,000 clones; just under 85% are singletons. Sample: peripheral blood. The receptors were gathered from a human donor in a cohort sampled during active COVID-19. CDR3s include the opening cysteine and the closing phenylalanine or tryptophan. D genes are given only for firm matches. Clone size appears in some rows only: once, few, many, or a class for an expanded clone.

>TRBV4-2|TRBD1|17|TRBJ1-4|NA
TGTGCCAGCAGCCAACCGACAGGGCTGCCAACTAATGAAAAACTGTTTTTT
CASSQPTGLPTNEKLFF
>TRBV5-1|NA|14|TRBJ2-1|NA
TGCGCCAGCAGCTTGGAGCGCGATTACAATGAGCAGTTCTTC
CASSLERDYNEQFF
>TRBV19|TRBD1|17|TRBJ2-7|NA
TGTGCCAGTAGTATAGACCTGATGACAGGGAGCTCCTACGAGCAGTACTTC
CASSIDLMTGSSYEQYF
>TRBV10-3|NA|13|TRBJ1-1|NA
TGTGCCATCAGTGATAGCGCAAACACTGAAGCTTTCTTT
CAISDSANTEAFF
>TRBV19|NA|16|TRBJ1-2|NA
TGTGCCAGTAGTATCGCGGCAGGAGGCTCTAACTATGGCTACACCTTC
CASSIAAGGSNYGYTF
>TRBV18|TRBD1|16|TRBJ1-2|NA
TGTGCCAGCTCAAATGAACAGGGGCTGTTGGGGGATGGCTACACCTTC
CASSNEQGLLGDGYTF
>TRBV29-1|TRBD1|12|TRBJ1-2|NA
TGCAGCGTTTATACAGGGGTGGCTGGCTACACCTTC
CSVYTGVAGYTF
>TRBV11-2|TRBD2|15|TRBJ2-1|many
TGTGCCAGCAGCTTCCTAGCGGGGGCGTCCAATGAGCAGTTCTTC
CASSFLAGASNEQFF
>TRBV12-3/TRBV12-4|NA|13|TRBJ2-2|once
TGTGCCAGCAGTTTGCGACATTCCGGGGAGCTGTTTTTT
CASSLRHSGELFF
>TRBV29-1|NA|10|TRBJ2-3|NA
TGCAGCGTTCAACAGGGACGGCAGTATTTT
CSVQQGRQYF
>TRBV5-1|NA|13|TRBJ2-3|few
TGCGCCAGCAGCTTGCTAAGTACAGATACGCAGTATTTT
CASSLLSTDTQYF
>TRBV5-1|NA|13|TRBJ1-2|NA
TGCGCCAGCAGCATGACATCCGACAATCCCTACACCTTC
CASSMTSDNPYTF
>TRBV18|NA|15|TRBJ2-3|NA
TGTGCCAGCTCTCGACTAGGAGGGGCTTCAGATACGCAGTATTTT
CASSRLGGASDTQYF
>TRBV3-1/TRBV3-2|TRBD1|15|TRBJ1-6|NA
TGTGCCAGCAGCAGCCGGGACAGCCATAATTCACCCCTCCACTTT
CASSSRDSHNSPLHF
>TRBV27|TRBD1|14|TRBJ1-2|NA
TGTGCCAGCAGTAAACTCACAGGGGAAGAGGGCTACACCTTC
CASSKLTGEEGYTF
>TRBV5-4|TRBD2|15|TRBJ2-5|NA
TGTGCCAGCAGCCTAAGGACTAGCGTCACCGAGACCCAGTACTTC
CASSLRTSVTETQYF
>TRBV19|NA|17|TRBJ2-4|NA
TGTGCCAGTAGTGGACGGGGGGCTGGGGTAGCCAAAAACATTCAGTACTTC
CASSGRGAGVAKNIQYF
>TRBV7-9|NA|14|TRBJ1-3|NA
TGTGCCAGCAGCTTACCAGGGGATGGAAGCACCATATATTTT
CASSLPGDGSTIYF
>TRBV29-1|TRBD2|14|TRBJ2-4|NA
TGCAGCGTTGAAGATCCCCAGGGAGGGAACATTCAGTACTTC
CSVEDPQGGNIQYF
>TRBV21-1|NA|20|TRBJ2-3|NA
NA
CASSTSIRPNFGRGTDTQYF
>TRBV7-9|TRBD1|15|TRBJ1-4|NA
TGTGCCAGCAGCTCCACAGGGGACCCCAATGAAAAACTGTTTTTT
CASSSTGDPNEKLFF
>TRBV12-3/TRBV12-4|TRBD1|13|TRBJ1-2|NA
TGTGCCAGCACTAGGGGACAGGGCACTGGCTACACCTTC
CASTRGQGTGYTF
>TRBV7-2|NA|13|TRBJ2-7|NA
TGTGCCAGCAGCCCGACCCCAGGCTACGAGCAGTACTTC
CASSPTPGYEQYF
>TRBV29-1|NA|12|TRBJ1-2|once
TGCAGCGTTGAGCTCGGGGACTATGGCTACACCTTC
CSVELGDYGYTF
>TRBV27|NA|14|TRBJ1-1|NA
TGTGCCAGCAGTTTAGGGGGGGGGAACACTGAAGCTTTCTTT
CASSLGGGNTEAFF
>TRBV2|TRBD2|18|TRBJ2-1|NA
TGTGCCGCGTCGACTAGCGGGGGGAGTTGGGGCTCCTACAATGAGCAGTTCTTC
CAASTSGGSWGSYNEQFF
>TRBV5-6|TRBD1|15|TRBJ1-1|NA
TGTGCCAGCAGCCGCGGGACAGGATTAAACACTGAAGCTTTCTTT
CASSRGTGLNTEAFF
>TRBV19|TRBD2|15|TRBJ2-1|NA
TGTGCCAGTAGCGGGGGGGTTGGTCAGTGGGGTGAGCAGTTCTTC
CASSGGVGQWGEQFF
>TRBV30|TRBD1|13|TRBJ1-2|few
TGTGCCTGGGGACCGGGACAGCACTATGGCTACACCTTC
CAWGPGQHYGYTF
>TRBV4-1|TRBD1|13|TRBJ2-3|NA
TGCGCCAGCAAAACAGGGGGCACAGATACGCAGTATTTT
CASKTGGTDTQYF
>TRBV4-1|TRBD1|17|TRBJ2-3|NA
TGCGCCAGCAGCCGTTCCGGGACAGGGGGCTTGACAGATACGCAGTATTTT
CASSRSGTGGLTDTQYF
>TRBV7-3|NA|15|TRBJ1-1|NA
TGTGCCAGCAGCCTGGGTGCGGTCGGCAACACTGAAGCTTTCTTT
CASSLGAVGNTEAFF
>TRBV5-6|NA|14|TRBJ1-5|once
TGTGCCAGCAGCCAAGACAGAAGCAATCAGCCCCAGCATTTT
CASSQDRSNQPQHF
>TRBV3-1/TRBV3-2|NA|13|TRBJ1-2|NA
TGTGCCAGCAGCCCCGGGACTAACTATGGCTACACCTTC
CASSPGTNYGYTF
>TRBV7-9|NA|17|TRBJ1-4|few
TGTGCCAGCAGCTTAACGGGCAGGGCAACAACTAATGAAAAACTGTTTTTT
CASSLTGRATTNEKLFF
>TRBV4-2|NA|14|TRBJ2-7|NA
TGTGCCAGCAGACGGGACATGGGATTGTACGAGCAGTACTTC
CASRRDMGLYEQYF
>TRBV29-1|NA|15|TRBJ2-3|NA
TGCAGCGCCTCGCTGAGGGGGGGCCCCACAGATACGCAGTATTTT
CSASLRGGPTDTQYF
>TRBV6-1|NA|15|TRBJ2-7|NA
TGTGCCAGCAGTGAACGATGGGGGGGCTTATACGAGCAGTACTTC
CASSERWGGLYEQYF
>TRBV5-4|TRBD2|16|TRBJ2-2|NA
TGTGCCAGCAGCCTCGGGACTAGCGGGGTCACCGGGGAGCTGTTTTTT
CASSLGTSGVTGELFF
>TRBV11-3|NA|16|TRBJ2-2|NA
TGTGCCAGCAGCTCCAGAGAGGGGGCGAACACCGGGGAGCTGTTTTTT
CASSSREGANTGELFF